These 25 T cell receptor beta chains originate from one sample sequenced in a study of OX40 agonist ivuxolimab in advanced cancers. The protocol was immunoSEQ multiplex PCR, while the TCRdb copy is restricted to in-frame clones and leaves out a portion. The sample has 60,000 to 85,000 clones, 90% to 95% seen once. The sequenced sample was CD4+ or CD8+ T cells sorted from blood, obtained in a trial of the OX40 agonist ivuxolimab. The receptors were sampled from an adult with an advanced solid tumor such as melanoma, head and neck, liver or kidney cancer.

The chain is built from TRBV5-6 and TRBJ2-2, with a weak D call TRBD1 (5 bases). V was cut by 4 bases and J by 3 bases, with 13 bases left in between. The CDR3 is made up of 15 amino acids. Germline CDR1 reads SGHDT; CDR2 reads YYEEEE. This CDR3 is CASSQTVFHTGELFF. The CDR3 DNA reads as TGTGCCAGCAGCCAGACAGTCTTTCACACCGGGGAGCTGTTTTTT. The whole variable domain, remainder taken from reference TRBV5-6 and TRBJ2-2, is DAGVTQSPTHLIKTRGQQVTLRCSPKSGHDTVSWYQQALGQGPQFIFQYYEEEERQRGNFPDRFSGHQFPNYSSELNVNALLLGDSALYLCASSQTVFHTGELFFGEGSRLTVL.

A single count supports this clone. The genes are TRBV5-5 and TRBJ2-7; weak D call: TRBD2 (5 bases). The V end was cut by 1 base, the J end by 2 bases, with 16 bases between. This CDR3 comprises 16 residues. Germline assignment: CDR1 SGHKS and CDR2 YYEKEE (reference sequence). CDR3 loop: CASSLNESGVPYEQYF. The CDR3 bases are TGTGCCAGCAGCTTGAATGAGAGCGGAGTCCCCTACGAGCAGTACTTC.

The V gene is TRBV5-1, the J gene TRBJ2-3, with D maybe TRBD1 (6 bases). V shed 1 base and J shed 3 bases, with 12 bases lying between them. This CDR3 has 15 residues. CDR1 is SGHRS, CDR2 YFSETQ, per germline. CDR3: CASSLKTGRTDTQYF. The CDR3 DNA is TGCGCCAGCAGCTTGAAAACAGGGCGAACAGATACGCAGTATTTT.

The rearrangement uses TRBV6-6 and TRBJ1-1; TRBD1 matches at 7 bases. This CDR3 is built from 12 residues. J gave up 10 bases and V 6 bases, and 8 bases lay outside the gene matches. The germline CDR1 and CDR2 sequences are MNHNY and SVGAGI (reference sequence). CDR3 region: CASSPGTARAFF. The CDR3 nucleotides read TGTGCCAGCAGCCCCGGGACAGCGAGAGCTTTCTTT.

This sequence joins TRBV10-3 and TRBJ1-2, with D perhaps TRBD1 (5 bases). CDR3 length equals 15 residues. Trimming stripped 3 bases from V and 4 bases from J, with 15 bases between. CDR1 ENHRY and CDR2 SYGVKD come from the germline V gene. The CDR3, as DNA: TGTGCCATCAGTGATTTGTTGACAGCCCGCTATGGCTACACCTTC. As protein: CAISDLLTARYGYTF.

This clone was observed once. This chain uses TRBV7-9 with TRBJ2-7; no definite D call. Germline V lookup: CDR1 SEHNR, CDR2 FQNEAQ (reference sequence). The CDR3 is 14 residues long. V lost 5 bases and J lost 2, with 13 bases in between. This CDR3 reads CASSQPSAPYEQYF. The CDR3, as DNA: TGTGCCAGCAGCCAACCCTCGGCCCCCTACGAGCAGTACTTC.

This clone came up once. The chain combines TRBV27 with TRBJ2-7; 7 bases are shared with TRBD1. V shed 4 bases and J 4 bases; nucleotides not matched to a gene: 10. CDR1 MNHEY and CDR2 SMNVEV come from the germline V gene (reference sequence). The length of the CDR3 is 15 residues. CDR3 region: CASSSLQGKGYEQYF. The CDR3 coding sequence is TGTGCCAGCAGTTCATTACAGGGGAAAGGGTACGAGCAGTACTTC.

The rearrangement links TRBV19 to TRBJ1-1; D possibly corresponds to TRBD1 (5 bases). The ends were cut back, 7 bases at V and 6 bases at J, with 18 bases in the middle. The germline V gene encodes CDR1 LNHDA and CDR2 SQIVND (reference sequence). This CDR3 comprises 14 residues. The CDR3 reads CASTNTAGPAEAFF. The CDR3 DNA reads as TGTGCCAGTACTAATACAGCGGGGCCAGCTGAAGCTTTCTTT.

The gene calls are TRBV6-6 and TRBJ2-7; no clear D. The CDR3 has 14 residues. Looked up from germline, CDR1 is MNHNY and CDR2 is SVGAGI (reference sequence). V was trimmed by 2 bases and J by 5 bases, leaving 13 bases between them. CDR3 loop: CASSYTAYLNEQYF. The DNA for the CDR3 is TGTGCCAGCAGTTACACTGCCTACTTGAACGAGCAGTACTTC.

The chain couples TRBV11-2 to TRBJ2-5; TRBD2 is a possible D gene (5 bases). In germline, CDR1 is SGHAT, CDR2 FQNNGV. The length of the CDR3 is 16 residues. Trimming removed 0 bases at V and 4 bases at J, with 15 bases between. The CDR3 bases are TGTGCCAGCAGCTTAGAGGGTCCGGCGGCGGGAGAGACCCAGTACTTC. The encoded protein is CASSLEGPAAGETQYF.

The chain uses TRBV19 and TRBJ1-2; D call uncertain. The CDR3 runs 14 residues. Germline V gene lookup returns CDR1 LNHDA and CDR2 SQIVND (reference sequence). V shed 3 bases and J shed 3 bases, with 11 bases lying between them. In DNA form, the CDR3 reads TGTGCCAGTAGTATTAGTGGGTGGGACTATGGCTACACCTTC. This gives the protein CASSISGWDYGYTF.

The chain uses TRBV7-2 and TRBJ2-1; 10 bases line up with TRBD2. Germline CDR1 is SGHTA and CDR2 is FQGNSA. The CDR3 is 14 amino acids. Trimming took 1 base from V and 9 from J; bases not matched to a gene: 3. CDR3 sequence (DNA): TGTGCCAGCAGCTTAGTAGCGGGAGGAGTTGAGCAGTTCTTC. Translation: CASSLVAGGVEQFF.

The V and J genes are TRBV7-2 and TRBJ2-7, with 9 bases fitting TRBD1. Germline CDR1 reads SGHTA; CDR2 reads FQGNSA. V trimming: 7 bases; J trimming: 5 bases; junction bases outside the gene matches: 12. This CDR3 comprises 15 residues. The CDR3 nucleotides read TGTGCCAGCACCCCGTTTGGGACAGGGAGAAACGAGCAGTACTTC. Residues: CASTPFGTGRNEQYF.

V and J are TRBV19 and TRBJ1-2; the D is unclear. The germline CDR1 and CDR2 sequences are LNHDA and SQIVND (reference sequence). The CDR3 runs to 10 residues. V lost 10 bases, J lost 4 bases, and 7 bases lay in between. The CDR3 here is CATRTYGYTF. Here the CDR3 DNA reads TGTGCCACCCGGACCTATGGCTACACCTTC.

The CDR3 region is CASSLGGGGGLREQYF. The CDR3 DNA reads as TGTGCCAGCAGCTTAGGGGGAGGGGGGGGTCTACGGGAGCAGTACTTC. The chain employs TRBV7-2 and TRBJ2-7; D is perhaps TRBD2 (7 bases). The V and J ends lost 1 base and 7 bases respectively, with 20 bases between them. Germline CDR1 and CDR2: SGHTA and FQGNSA. The CDR3 sequence is 16 residues long.

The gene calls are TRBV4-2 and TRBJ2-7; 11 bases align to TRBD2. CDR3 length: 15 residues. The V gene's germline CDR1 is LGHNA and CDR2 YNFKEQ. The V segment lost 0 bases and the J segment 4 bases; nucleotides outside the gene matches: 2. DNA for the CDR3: TGTGCCAGCAGCCAAGATACTAGCGGGAGTTACGAGCAGTACTTC. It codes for CASSQDTSGSYEQYF.

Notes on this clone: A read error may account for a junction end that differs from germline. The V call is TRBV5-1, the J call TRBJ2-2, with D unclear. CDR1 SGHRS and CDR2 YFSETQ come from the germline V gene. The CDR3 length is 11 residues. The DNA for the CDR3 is TGCGCCAGCCGCTTTAACGGGGAGCTGTTTTTT. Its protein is CASRFNGELFF.

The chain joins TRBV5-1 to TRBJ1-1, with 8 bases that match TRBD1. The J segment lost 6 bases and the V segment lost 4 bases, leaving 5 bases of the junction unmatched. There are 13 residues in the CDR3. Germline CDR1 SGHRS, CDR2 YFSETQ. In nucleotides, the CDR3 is TGCGCCAGCAGCATGACAGGGGCCGCTGAAGCTTTCTTT. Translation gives CASSMTGAAEAFF.

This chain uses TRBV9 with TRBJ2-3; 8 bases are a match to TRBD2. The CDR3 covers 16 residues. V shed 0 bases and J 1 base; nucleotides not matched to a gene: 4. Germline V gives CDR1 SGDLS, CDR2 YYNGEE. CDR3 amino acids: CASSVGLSGGTDTQYF. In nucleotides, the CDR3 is TGTGCCAGCAGCGTAGGGCTTAGCGGGGGCACAGATACGCAGTATTTT.

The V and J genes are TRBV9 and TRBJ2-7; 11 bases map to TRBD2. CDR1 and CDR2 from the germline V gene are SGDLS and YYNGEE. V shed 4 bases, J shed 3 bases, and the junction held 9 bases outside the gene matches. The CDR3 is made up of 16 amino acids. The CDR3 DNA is TGTGCCAGCAGCCCGGATGGACTAGCGGGCCGCTACGAGCAGTACTTC. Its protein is CASSPDGLAGRYEQYF.

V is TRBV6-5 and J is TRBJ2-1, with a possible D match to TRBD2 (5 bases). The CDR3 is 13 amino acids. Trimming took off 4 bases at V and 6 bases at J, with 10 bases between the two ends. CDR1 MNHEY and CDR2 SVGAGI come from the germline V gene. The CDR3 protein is CASSSGVSNEQFF. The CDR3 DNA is TGTGCCAGCAGTTCCGGGGTTTCCAATGAGCAGTTCTTC.

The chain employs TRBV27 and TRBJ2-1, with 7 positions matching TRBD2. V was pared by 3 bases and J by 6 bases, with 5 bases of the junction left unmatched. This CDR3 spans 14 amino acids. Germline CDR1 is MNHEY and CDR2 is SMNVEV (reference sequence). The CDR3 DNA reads TGTGCCAGCAGTTTGGGACTACCACTCAATGAGCAGTTCTTC. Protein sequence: CASSLGLPLNEQFF.

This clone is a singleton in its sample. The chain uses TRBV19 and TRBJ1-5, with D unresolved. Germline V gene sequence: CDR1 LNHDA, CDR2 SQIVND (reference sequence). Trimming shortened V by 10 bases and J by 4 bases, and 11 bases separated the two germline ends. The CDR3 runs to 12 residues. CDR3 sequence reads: CATRTGNQPQHF. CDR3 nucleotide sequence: TGTGCCACTCGGACGGGGAATCAGCCCCAGCATTTT. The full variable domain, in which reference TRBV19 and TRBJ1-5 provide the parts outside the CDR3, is DGGITQSPKYLFRKEGQNVTLSCEQNLNHDAMYWYRQDPGQGLRLIYYSQIVNDFQKGDIAEGYSVSREKKESFPLTVTSAQKNPTAFYLCATRTGNQPQHFGDGTRLSIL.

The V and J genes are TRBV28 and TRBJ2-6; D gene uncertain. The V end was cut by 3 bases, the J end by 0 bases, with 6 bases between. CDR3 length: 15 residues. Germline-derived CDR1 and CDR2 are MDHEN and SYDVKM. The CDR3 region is CASSLASSGANVLTF. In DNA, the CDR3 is TGTGCCAGCAGTTTGGCGAGCTCTGGGGCCAACGTCCTGACTTTC.

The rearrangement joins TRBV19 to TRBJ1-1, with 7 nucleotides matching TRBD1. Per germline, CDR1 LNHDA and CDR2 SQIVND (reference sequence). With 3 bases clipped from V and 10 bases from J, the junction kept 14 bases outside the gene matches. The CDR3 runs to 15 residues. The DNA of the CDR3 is TGTGCCAGTAGTATTGGGACAGCCGGCTCTATCGTAGCTTTCTTT. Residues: CASSIGTAGSIVAFF.